These 13 T cell receptor beta chains came from one sample sequenced in a study of blood T cells in healthy people across ages (dated by TCRdb to between 2014 and 2016). Receptor amplification or capture employed 5' RACE. For sequencing, an Illumina HiSeq 2500 was employed. The second PCR ran for about 7 to 11 cycles and used a J-beta primer mix along with a sample-barcoded 5' primer. TCRdb reworked the public reads: Q25 trimming with fastp, MiXCR clone assembly, productive beta chains retained. Every distinct CDR3 protein forms one entry, paired with its most common genes and DNA. This sample has about a million distinct CDR3 sequences in its table, and roughly 51% of those were observed once. About 21% of the sample goes to the ten largest clones. The specimen was blood. These receptor sequences come from a woman aged 60-70 years in good health.

The gene calls are TRBV6-5 and TRBJ2-3; D may be TRBD2 (5 bases). CDR3 size: 14 residues. The V end was cut by 10 bases, the J end by 0 bases, with 14 bases between. Germline V lookup: CDR1 MNHEY, CDR2 SVGAGI. The CDR3 nucleotides read TGTGCCACCATAGGTCGCGGGAGCACAGATACGCAGTATTTT. It codes for CATIGRGSTDTQYF.

There are a few counts of this clonotype. J is TRBJ1-5 and V is TRBV29-1; 8 bases fit TRBD1. Germline trimming cut 4 bases from V and 3 bases from J; bases unmatched to any gene: 2. This CDR3 has 13 amino acids. CDR1 SQVTM and CDR2 ANQGSEA come from the germline V gene. The CDR3 nucleotides are TGCAGCGTTGGACAGGGGTACAATCAGCCCCAGCATTTT. It translates to CSVGQGYNQPQHF.

This sequence joins TRBV20-1 and TRBJ2-5; the D is unclear. In germline, CDR1 is DFQATT, CDR2 SNEGSKA (reference sequence). There are 15 residues in the CDR3. V dropped 3 bases and J dropped 4 bases, with 18 bases sitting between them. CDR3 nucleotide sequence: TGCAGTGCTAGGGAGACTCTAGGGCGCGGAGAGACCCAGTACTTC. Translation gives CSARETLGRGETQYF.

This clonotype was counted only a few times. The V call is TRBV29-1, the J call TRBJ2-3; D unclear. Trimming cost V 3 bases and J 0 bases, with 10 bases left between them. This CDR3 spans 14 amino acids. The germline V gene encodes CDR1 SQVTM and CDR2 ANQGSEA. CDR3 in amino acids: CSVEGVDSTDTQYF. The DNA for the CDR3 is TGCAGCGTTGAGGGCGTCGATAGCACAGATACGCAGTATTTT.

This clonotype was counted a few times. The gene calls are TRBV30 and TRBJ2-7, with TRBD1 as a possible D gene (6 bases). CDR1 is GTSNPN, CDR2 SVGIG, per germline (reference sequence). This CDR3 is 14 amino acids long. In DNA, the CDR3 is TGTGCACTAATGGCGCAGGGGATTGGCTACGAGCAGTACTTC. As protein: CALMAQGIGYEQYF.

The chain combines TRBV13 with TRBJ2-3; TRBD2 matches at 9 bases. CDR1 PRHDT and CDR2 FYEKMQ come from the germline V gene (reference sequence). After removal of 6 bases from V and 2 bases from J, the junction contained 6 bases not matched to a gene. The CDR3 consists of 15 residues. This CDR3 reads CASRPAGGPTDTQYF. DNA for the CDR3: TGTGCCAGCAGACCAGCGGGAGGCCCCACAGATACGCAGTATTTT.

V and J are TRBV7-2 and TRBJ2-1, with D unclear. V was pared by 3 bases and J by 4 bases, with 10 bases between. Germline assignment: CDR1 SGHTA and CDR2 FQGNSA. The CDR3 is made up of 14 amino acids. Written as DNA, the CDR3 is TGTGCCAGCAGCTTTACGAAGGTATACAATGAGCAGTTCTTC. Its translation is CASSFTKVYNEQFF.

This clonotype was detected many times. The chain is built from TRBV12-3 or TRBV12-4 and TRBJ1-5; 10 bases line up with TRBD1. CDR3 length equals 14 residues. The ends lost 6 bases at V and 7 bases at J; junction bases unmatched: 6. In DNA form, the CDR3 reads TGTGCCAGCAGCGACAGGGGGCGCGAACAGCCCCAGCATTTT. The encoded protein is CASSDRGREQPQHF.

This clonotype has a handful of counts. CDR3 loop: CSVTVYHSGRMRYEQYF. In DNA form, the CDR3 reads TGCAGCGTCACCGTTTACCATAGCGGGAGAATGAGGTACGAGCAGTACTTC. This chain links TRBV29-1 with TRBJ2-7; 9 nucleotides match TRBD2. The germline V gene has CDR1 SQVTM and CDR2 ANQGSEA. The V and J ends lost 6 bases and 4 bases, in that order; junction bases with no gene match: 19. The CDR3 runs to 17 residues.

V is TRBV28 and J is TRBJ1-1, with a weak D call TRBD1 (6 bases). Trimming stripped 1 base from V and 3 bases from J, with 15 bases between. The CDR3 has 16 amino acids. Germline CDR1 MDHEN, CDR2 SYDVKM. DNA of the CDR3: TGTGCCAGCAGTTTATCGGTAGGGGGAGGGGACACTGAAGCTTTCTTT. Amino acid sequence: CASSLSVGGGDTEAFF.

The chain carries TRBV7-8 and TRBJ2-5; no clear D gene. Germline CDR1 reads SGHVS; CDR2 reads FQNEAQ. V was cut by 5 bases and J by 2 bases, with 21 bases left in between. This CDR3 has 17 amino acids. The CDR3 DNA sequence: TGTGCCAGCAGCATAAGATCGCTATCATCCTCTCAAGAGACCCAGTACTTC. Residues: CASSIRSLSSSQETQYF.

This clonotype appeared many times. The chain recombines TRBV28 with TRBJ2-7; D gene ambiguous. Germline V gene data show CDR1 as MDHEN and CDR2 as SYDVKM. This CDR3 is 11 amino acids long. Trimming cost V 8 bases and J 2 bases, with 7 bases left between them. CDR3 coding DNA: TGTGCCAGCCTCCGGACCTACGAGCAGTACTTC. It yields the protein CASLRTYEQYF.

This chain links TRBV11-1 with TRBJ2-5, with unresolved D. Germline CDR1 reads SGHAT; CDR2 reads FQDESV (reference sequence). The CDR3 totals 14 residues. V lost 1 base to trimming and J lost 5 bases, with 11 bases between them. The CDR3 protein is CASSLGPRGETQYF. The CDR3 DNA follows: TGTGCCAGCAGCTTAGGGCCAAGAGGCGAGACCCAGTACTTC.